This entry is about one TCR beta chain. The data belong to a study of blood T cell repertoires in COVID-19. The wider study: The United States, Italy and Spain were the sources of the acute and convalescent COVID-19 samples.

Trimming shortened V by 7 bases and J by 0 bases, and 7 bases separated the two germline ends. Germline V gene data show CDR1 as SGHDN and CDR2 as FVKESK. The CDR3 contains 13 residues. The protocol was immunoSEQ multiplex PCR, while the TCRdb copy is restricted to in-frame clones and leaves out a portion. The sample records roughly 88,000 clones, 80% to 90% being singletons. Material for sequencing was peripheral blood. The TCR was taken from an elderly woman with acute or convalescent COVID-19. J is TRBJ1-3 and V is TRBV14; no definite D call. For the CDR3, the DNA is TGTGCCAGCAACAGAATCTCTGGAAACACCATATATTTT. Translated, it gives CASNRISGNTIYF.